This entry lists 10 T cell receptor beta chains sequenced from one sample in a study of OX40 agonist ivuxolimab in advanced cancers. Sequencing used immunoSEQ multiplex PCR; TCRdb keeps in-frame clones, though not all of them. The data hold 60,000 to 80,000 clones, with roughly 84% observed a single time. This specimen consisted of CD4+ or CD8+ T cells sorted from blood, obtained in a trial of the OX40 agonist ivuxolimab. These receptors were taken from an adult with an advanced solid tumor such as melanoma, head and neck, liver or kidney cancer.

CDR3 nucleotides: TGTGCCAGTAGTATTTCGCTCCGGGCGGGTTACAATGAGCAGTTCTTC. It codes for CASSISLRAGYNEQFF. V and J are TRBV19 and TRBJ2-1, with a tentative D call TRBD2 (5 bases). The CDR3 sequence is 16 residues long. Trimming removed 3 bases from V and 4 bases from J, with 16 bases in between. Per the germline V gene, CDR1 is LNHDA and CDR2 is SQIVND (reference sequence).

DNA for the CDR3: TGTGCCAGCAGCCTCGGGACTAGCGGGGGTTTGTACCAAGAGACCCAGTACTTC. The encoded protein is CASSLGTSGGLYQETQYF. The chain links TRBV7-2 to TRBJ2-5; TRBD2 matches 14 bases. This CDR3 contains 18 residues. Germline lookup yields CDR1 SGHTA and CDR2 FQGNSA. V lost 5 bases and J lost 0; bases outside the gene matches: 8.

The chain carries TRBV13 and TRBJ1-5; D possibly corresponds to TRBD1 (6 bases). The CDR3 runs 14 residues. Germline V CDR1 and CDR2: PRHDT, FYEKMQ (reference sequence). The germline V and J ends were trimmed by 0 bases and 6 bases, with 9 bases remaining between them. The CDR3 bases are TGTGCCAGCAGCTTAGGGGGGACACCTCAGCCCCAGCATTTT. Protein sequence: CASSLGGTPQPQHF.

The V gene is TRBV7-2, the J gene TRBJ2-5; D perhaps matches TRBD2 (5 bases). This CDR3 comprises 14 residues. Trimming removed 5 bases at V and 3 bases at J, with 13 bases between. Per the germline V gene, CDR1 is SGHTA and CDR2 is FQGNSA. The CDR3 sequence: CASSPNRGKETQYF. CDR3 nucleotide sequence: TGTGCCAGCAGCCCAAATCGGGGAAAAGAGACCCAGTACTTC.

The sample holds a few counts of this clone. The chain carries TRBV19 and TRBJ1-6, with unresolved D. V lost 6 bases and J lost 7, with 16 bases in between. Germline values: CDR1 LNHDA, CDR2 SQIVND (reference sequence). The CDR3 runs 15 residues. The CDR3 reads CASSHPDGRNSPLHF. The CDR3 DNA sequence: TGTGCCAGTAGCCACCCGGACGGTAGAAATTCACCCCTCCACTTT.

The rearrangement joins TRBV18 to TRBJ1-1; D might be TRBD1 (5 bases). The CDR3 is made up of 15 amino acids. V was shortened by 2 bases and J by 0 bases, with 10 bases between the two germline ends. CDR1 and CDR2 (germline): KGHSH, LQKENI. The CDR3 coding sequence is TGTGCCAGCTCACCAGGGGCGTACATGAACACTGAAGCTTTCTTT. Its translation: CASSPGAYMNTEAFF.

The V call is TRBV18, the J call TRBJ1-6; no clear D gene. Trimming left V 8 bases short and J 8 bases short, with 13 bases between. Per the germline V gene, CDR1 is KGHSH and CDR2 is LQKENI. There are 13 residues in the CDR3. The CDR3 spells CASTTNEDSPLHF. DNA for the CDR3: TGTGCCAGCACTACCAACGAGGATTCACCCCTCCACTTT. The whole variable domain, filled in from reference TRBV18 and TRBJ1-6, reads NAGVMQNPRHLVRRRGQEARLRCSPMKGHSHVYWYRQLPEEGLKFMVYLQKENIIDESGMPKERFSAEFPKEGPSILRIQQVVRGDSAAYFCASTTNEDSPLHFGNGTRLTVT.

By its share, this clone is medium-sized. The rearrangement uses TRBV10-3 and TRBJ1-6, with 9 bases that match TRBD1. Germline V CDR1 and CDR2: ENHRY, SYGVKD. Trimming cost V 6 bases and J 9 bases; bases outside gene matches: 3. The CDR3 is 13 residues long. In DNA, the CDR3 is TGTGCCATCAGGGCGGACAGGGGTTCACCCCTCCACTTT. This sequence encodes CAIRADRGSPLHF.

The chain combines TRBV19 with TRBJ2-3; 13 bases are shared with TRBD2. The germline V gene has CDR1 LNHDA and CDR2 SQIVND (reference sequence). After removal of 9 bases from V and 0 bases from J, the junction contained 6 bases not matched to a gene. This CDR3 comprises 16 residues. Here the CDR3 DNA reads TGTGCCAGCAGACTAGCGGGGGGCTTTAGCACAGATACGCAGTATTTT. Protein product: CASRLAGGFSTDTQYF.

This clone was detected a few times. V and J are TRBV7-2 and TRBJ2-7; D possibly corresponds to TRBD1 (6 bases). V lost 5 bases to trimming and J lost 0 bases, with 14 bases between them. The CDR3 runs 15 residues. Germline CDR1 is SGHTA and CDR2 is FQGNSA. The CDR3 spells CASSLEHRVSYEQYF. In DNA form, the CDR3 reads TGTGCCAGCAGCCTTGAGCACAGGGTCTCCTACGAGCAGTACTTC.